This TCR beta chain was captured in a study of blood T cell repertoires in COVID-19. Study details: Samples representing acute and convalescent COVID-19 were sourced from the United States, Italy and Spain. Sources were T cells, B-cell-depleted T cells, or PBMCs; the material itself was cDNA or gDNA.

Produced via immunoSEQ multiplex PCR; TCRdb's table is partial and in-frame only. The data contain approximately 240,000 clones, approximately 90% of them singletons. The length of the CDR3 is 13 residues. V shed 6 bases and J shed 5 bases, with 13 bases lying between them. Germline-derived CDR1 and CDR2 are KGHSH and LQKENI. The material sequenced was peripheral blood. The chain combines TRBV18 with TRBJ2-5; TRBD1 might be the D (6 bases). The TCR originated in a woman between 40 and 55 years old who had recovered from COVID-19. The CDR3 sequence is CASSQQGWETQYF. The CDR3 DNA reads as TGTGCCAGCTCCCAACAGGGTTGGGAGACCCAGTACTTC.